The clone carrying this T cell receptor (beta chain) has a handful of counts. These data belong to a study of cytomegalovirus exposure and HLA in healthy donors. Primers for the PCR totalled 60 Vbeta and 13 Jbeta. The table came from immunoSEQ multiplex PCR; TCRdb's copy has only in-frame clones and leaves some out. The sample has 85,000 to 120,000 clones, roughly 82% seen once. V trimming: 4 bases; J trimming: 7 bases; junction bases outside the gene matches: 11. The CDR3 has 15 amino acids. From germline, CDR1 is SGHRS and CDR2 YFSETQ. This TCR derives from a woman aged 50 to 65 in good health and CMV-seropositive. This chain links TRBV5-1 with TRBJ2-1; TRBD1 matches at 7 bases. The sequencing input was PBMCs. The CDR3 spells CASSPASGGRNEQFF. CDR3 nucleotide sequence: TGCGCCAGCAGCCCCGCGTCAGGGGGACGGAATGAGCAGTTCTTC.